This T cell receptor beta chain is from a study of cytomegalovirus exposure and HLA in healthy donors. This clone was picked up one time. The antigen remains undetermined. Researchers ran the PCR with 60 Vbeta and 13 Jbeta primers. Method: immunoSEQ multiplex PCR; TCRdb's copy keeps in-frame clones and lacks some. The sample contains 85,000 to 100,000 clones, approximately 81% of which appear only once. Study results and caveats: Across donors, presence/absence analyses took sequencing depth to be roughly uniform. Later work found that TCR association rates differed between HLA loci; DRB1 had the most and HLA-C the fewest. Rarity held for most TCR sequences, but there were some public TCRs that occurred in many donors. A few CMV-associated chains proved CMV antigen-specific in vitro.

Germline V gives CDR1 LGHNT, CDR2 FRNRAP. The V end lost 3 bases, the J end lost 4 bases, and 13 bases lay between the germline ends. This CDR3 contains 15 residues. This chain uses TRBV12-5 with TRBJ1-3; D uncertain. Sample: PBMCs. The sequence was obtained from a male donor in good health and CMV-seropositive. The CDR3 DNA sequence: TGTGCTAGTGGTTTCCCCACGGGTTTGGGAAACACCATATATTTT. Protein: CASGFPTGLGNTIYF.